This T cell receptor (beta chain) was sequenced for a study of cytomegalovirus exposure and HLA in healthy donors. Broader study findings: Most observed TCR sequences were rare, whereas some public TCRs were detected in many donors. In a later analysis, at a false discovery rate of 0.05, roughly 16,000 TCR beta sequences matched HLA alleles.

13 Jbeta primers and 60 Vbeta primers were used for the PCR. Clones were sequenced by immunoSEQ multiplex PCR, and TCRdb holds only the in-frame ones, with some missing. The repertoire consists of 75,000 to 95,000 clones, with approximately 88% occurring once and the leading ten covering 2.1%. The CDR3 is made up of 16 amino acids. In germline, CDR1 is MRHNA, CDR2 SNTAGT. Losses at the gene ends were 6 bases for V and 3 bases for J; bases not matched to a gene: 7. Note on this clone: No antigen is known for it.

Sequencing used PBMCs. The chain joins TRBV6-4 to TRBJ2-7; 14 bases are a match to TRBD2. The receptor's source is a man between 18 and 29 years old in good health and CMV-seronegative. The CDR3 DNA reads as TGTGCCAGCAGCGGGACTAGCGGGAGAGTCGTCTACGAGCAGTACTTC. This gives the protein CASSGTSGRVVYEQYF.